This entry is about one T cell receptor beta chain. This clonotype was seen at least ten times. Its cognate antigen has yet to be identified. No base-level quality is on record; no much larger clone is a single base apart. The instrument given in TCRdb is Illumina HiSeq 2500. Quantitative 5'-RACE with molecular barcodes was the method used to prepare the TCR beta libraries. Under the source paper's analysis protocol: To identify disease-linked TCR variants, a new computational method was used, one built on a probabilistic model of VDJ rearrangement. The public sequencing data were trimmed at Q25 with fastp and processed into clonotypes with MiXCR by TCRdb, which kept only in-frame beta chains. A single entry per CDR3 protein holds the most common genes and DNA from its merged rows. The V and J calls were determined by TCRdb, not by the authors. The sample includes some 200,000 distinct CDR3 sequences, with about 20% observed a single time. The ten largest clones capture 3.5% to 5% of the sample.

This sample stems from a study of CD8 T cells in ankylosing spondylitis (dated 2017 in TCRdb). For the wider study: T cell receptor beta repertoires were profiled in healthy donors and ankylosing spondylitis patients so that disease-linked TCR variants could be found. The full study cohort comprised about 25 ankylosing spondylitis patients and over 95 healthy donors. Peripheral blood samples were taken, and synovial fluid was additionally collected from ankylosing spondylitis patients. Summary of the overall study and its limitations: Some of the motif variants had been reported before in the synovial fluid and blood of reactive arthritis patients, a finding that suggests common disease-initiation mechanisms. A CD8+ phenotype was shown by the disease-linked clones, which were found at relatively low frequencies in peripheral blood. Blood from ankylosing spondylitis patients appeared to be characterized by a TCR beta motif made up of several highly homologous amino acid variants. The disease-linked clones were reported as significantly enriched in matched synovial fluid samples from ankylosing spondylitis patients.

From cysteine to phenylalanine, the CDR3 is 13 amino acids long. Left in the record is the CDR3 DNA by itself, 39 bases read in frame from the first base. V lost 11 bases and J lost 2 bases, and the count of bases not matched to a germline gene is 5. CDR1 ENHRY and CDR2 SYGVKD are derived from the germline V gene. The sequencing input was blood, either unsorted or a sorted T cell fraction (not recorded which). The V and J segments used are TRBV10-3 and TRBJ2-1, with 8 bases aligning to TRBD1. This TCR was recovered from a male donor between 10 and 30 years old with ankylosing spondylitis or in good health (not recorded which). Donor details come from another sample of the same person, matched by shared clones. CDR3 reads: CALSTGAYNEQFF. At the DNA level, the sequence is TGTGCCTTATCGACAGGGGCCTACAATGAGCAGTTCTTC.